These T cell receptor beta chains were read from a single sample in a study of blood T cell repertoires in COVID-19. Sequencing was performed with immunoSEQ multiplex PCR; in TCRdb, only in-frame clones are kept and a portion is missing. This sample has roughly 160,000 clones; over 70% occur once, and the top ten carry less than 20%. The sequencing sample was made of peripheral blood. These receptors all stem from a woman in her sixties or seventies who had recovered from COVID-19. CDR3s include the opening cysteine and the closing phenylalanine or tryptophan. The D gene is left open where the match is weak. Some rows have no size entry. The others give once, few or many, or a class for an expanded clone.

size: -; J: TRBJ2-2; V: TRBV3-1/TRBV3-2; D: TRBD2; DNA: TGTGCCAGCAGACATAGGGGACTAGCGGGACCCGGGGAGCTGTTTTTT; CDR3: CASRHRGLAGPGELFF
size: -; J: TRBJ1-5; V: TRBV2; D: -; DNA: TGTGCCAGCAGTGCGGCGACAGAACCAAATCAGCCCCAGCATTTT; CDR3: CASSAATEPNQPQHF
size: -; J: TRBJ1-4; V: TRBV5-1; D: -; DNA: TGCGCCAGCAGCTTGGCCCAAGTGGGGGCCCCCGGAAAACTGTTTTTT; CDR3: CASSLAQVGAPGKLFF
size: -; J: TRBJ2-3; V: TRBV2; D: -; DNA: TGTGCCAGCAGTGAACTGGCAGGGGGCACAGATACGCAGTATTTT; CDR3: CASSELAGGTDTQYF
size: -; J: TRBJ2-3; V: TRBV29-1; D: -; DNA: TGCAGCGTTGAACGGCCTAGCGGCACAGATACGCAGTATTTT; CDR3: CSVERPSGTDTQYF
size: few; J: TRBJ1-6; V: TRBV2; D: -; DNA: TGTGCCAGCAGTGTCGGCAGGAAAAATTCACCCCTCCACTTT; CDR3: CASSVGRKNSPLHF
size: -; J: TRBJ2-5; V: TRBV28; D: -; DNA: TGTGCCAGCAGTTTGCGGCGAGAGACCCAGTACTTC; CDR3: CASSLRRETQYF
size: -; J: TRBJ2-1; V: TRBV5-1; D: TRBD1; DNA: TGCGCCAGCAGTCCGGGACAGATATACAATGAGCAGTTCTTC; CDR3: CASSPGQIYNEQFF
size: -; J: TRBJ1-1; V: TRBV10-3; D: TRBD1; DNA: TGTGCCATCGGGGCCCAGGGACAGCTGAACAGGGAAGCTTTCTTT; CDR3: CAIGAQGQLNREAFF
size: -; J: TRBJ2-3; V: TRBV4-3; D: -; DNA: TGCGCCAGCAGCCAAGATGTTGCGGGGTGGCAGTATTTT; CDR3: CASSQDVAGWQYF
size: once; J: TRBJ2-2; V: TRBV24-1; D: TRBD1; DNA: TGTGCCACCAGTGATTCCCGGGACAGTGGAACCGGGGAGCTGTTTTTT; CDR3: CATSDSRDSGTGELFF
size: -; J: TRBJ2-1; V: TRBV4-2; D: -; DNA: TGTGCCAGCAGCCACTCCACCGGGCAGGGCCAGAATGAGCAGTTCTTC; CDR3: CASSHSTGQGQNEQFF
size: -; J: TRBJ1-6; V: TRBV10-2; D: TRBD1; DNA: TGCGCCAGCAGCGACCGGACAGGGAAGCCAAATTCACCCCTCCACTTT; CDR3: CASSDRTGKPNSPLHF
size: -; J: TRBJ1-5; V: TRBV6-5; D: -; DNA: TGTGCCACCCAAAGAGCCCTTAGCAATCAGCCCCAGCATTTT; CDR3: CATQRALSNQPQHF